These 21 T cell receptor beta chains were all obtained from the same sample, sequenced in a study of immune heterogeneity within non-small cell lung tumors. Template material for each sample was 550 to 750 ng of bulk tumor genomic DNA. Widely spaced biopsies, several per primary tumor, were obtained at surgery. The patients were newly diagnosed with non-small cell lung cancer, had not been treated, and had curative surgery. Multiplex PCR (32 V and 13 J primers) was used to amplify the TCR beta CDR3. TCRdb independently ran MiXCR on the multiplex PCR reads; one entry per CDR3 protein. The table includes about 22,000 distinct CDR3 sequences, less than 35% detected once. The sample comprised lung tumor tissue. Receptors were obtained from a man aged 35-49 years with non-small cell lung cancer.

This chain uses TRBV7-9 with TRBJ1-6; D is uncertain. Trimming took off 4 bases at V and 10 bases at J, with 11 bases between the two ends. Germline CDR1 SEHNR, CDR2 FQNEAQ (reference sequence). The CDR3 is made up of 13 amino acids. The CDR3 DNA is TGTGCCAGCAGCTCGAGGTTTGTATCACCCCTCCACTTT. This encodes CASSSRFVSPLHF.

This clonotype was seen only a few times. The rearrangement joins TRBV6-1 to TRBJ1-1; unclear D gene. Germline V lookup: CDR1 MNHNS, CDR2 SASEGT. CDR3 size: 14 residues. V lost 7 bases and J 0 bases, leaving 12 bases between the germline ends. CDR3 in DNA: TGTGCCAGCACCGTGGACGGGGTGAACACTGAAGCTTTCTTT. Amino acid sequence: CASTVDGVNTEAFF.

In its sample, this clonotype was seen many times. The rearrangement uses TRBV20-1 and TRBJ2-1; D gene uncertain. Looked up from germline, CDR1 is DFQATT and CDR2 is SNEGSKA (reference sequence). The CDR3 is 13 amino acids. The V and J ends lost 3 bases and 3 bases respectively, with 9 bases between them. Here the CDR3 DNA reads TGCAGTGCTAGTTCTGTAGGCTACAATGAGCAGTTCTTC. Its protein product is CSASSVGYNEQFF.

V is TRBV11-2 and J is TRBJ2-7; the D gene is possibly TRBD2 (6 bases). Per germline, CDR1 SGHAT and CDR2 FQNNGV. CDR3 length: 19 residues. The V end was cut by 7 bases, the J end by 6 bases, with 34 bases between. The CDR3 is CASIRRFARGRDGKPEQYF. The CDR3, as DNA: TGTGCCAGCATAAGGAGGTTCGCTCGGGGGAGAGACGGGAAACCCGAGCAGTACTTC.

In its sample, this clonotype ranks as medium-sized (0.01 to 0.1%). CDR3 residues: CASSPRTGSDQPQHF. DNA of the CDR3: TGTGCCAGCTCACCTCGGACAGGGTCTGATCAGCCCCAGCATTTT. This chain connects TRBV18 to TRBJ1-5; 8 bases match TRBD1. With 3 bases clipped from V and 5 bases from J, the junction kept 6 bases outside the gene matches. The germline CDR1 and CDR2 sequences are KGHSH and LQKENI. CDR3 size: 15 residues. Using reference TRBV18 and TRBJ1-5 for the parts outside the CDR3, the full variable domain is NAGVMQNPRHLVRRRGQEARLRCSPMKGHSHVYWYRQLPEEGLKFMVYLQKENIIDESGMPKERFSAEFPKEGPSILRIQQVVRGDSAAYFCASSPRTGSDQPQHFGDGTRLSIL.

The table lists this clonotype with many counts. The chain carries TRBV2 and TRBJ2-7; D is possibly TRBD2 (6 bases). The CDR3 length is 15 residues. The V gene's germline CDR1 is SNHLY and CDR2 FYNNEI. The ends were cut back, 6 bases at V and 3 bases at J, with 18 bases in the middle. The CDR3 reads CASRKAVAADYEQYF. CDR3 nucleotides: TGTGCCAGCAGGAAAGCCGTAGCGGCCGACTACGAGCAGTACTTC.

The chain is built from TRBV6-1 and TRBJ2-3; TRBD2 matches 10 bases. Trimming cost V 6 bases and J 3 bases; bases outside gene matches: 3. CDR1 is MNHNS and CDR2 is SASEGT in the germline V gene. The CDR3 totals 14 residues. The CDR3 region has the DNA TGTGCCAGCAGACCTAGCGGGAGTACAGATACGCAGTATTTT. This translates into CASRPSGSTDTQYF.

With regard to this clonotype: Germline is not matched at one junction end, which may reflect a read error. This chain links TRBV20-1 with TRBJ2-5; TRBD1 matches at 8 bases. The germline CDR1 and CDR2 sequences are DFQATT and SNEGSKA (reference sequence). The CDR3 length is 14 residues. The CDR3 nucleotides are TGCAGTGCTAGTCCCAGGGGGCGAGGGGAGACCCATTACTTC. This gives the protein CSASPRGRGETHYF.

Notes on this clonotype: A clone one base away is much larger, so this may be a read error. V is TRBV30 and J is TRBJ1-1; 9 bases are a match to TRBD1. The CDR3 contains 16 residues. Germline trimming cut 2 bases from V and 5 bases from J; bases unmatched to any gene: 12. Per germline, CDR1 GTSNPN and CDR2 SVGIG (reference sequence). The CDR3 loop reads CAWSNTGQGRGTEAFF. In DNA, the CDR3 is TGTGCCTGGAGTAACACAGGACAGGGGCGAGGGACTGAAGCTTTCTTT.

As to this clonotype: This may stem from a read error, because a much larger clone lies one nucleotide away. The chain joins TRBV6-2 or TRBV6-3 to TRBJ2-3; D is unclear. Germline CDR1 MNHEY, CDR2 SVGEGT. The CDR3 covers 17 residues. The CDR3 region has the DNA TGTGCCAGCAGTTACTCGATTACCGGAAGGAGCAAAGATACGCAGTATTTT. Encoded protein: CASSYSITGRSKDTQYF.

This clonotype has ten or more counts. The CDR3 sequence is CASSSSGRAGSDTQYF. CDR3 coding DNA: TGTGCCAGCAGCTCTAGCGGGAGGGCTGGGTCAGATACGCAGTATTTT. The rearrangement links TRBV7-2 to TRBJ2-3; 12 bases map to TRBD2. The length of the CDR3 is 16 residues. V lost 4 bases and J lost 4; bases outside the gene matches: 6. Per the germline V gene, CDR1 is SGHTA and CDR2 is FQGNSA. The whole variable domain, filled in from reference TRBV7-2 and TRBJ2-3, reads GAGVSQSPSNKVTEKGKDVELRCDPISGHTALYWYRQSLGQGLEFLIYFQGNSAPDKSGLPSDRFSAERTGGSVSTLTIQRTQQEDSAVYLCASSSSGRAGSDTQYFGPGTRLTVL.

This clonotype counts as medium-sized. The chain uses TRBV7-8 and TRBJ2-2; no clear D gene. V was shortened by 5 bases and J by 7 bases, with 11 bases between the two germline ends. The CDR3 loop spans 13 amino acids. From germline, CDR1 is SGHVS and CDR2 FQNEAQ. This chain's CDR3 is CASSQRLDGELFF. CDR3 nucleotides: TGTGCCAGCAGCCAAAGGCTAGACGGGGAGCTGTTTTTT.

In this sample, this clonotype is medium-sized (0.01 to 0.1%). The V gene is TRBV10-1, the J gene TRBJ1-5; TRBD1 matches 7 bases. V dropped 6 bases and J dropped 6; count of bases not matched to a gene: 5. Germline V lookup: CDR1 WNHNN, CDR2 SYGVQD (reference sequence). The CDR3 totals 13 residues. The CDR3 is CASSGDRSQPQHF. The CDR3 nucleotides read TGCGCCAGCAGCGGGGACAGAAGTCAGCCCCAGCATTTT.

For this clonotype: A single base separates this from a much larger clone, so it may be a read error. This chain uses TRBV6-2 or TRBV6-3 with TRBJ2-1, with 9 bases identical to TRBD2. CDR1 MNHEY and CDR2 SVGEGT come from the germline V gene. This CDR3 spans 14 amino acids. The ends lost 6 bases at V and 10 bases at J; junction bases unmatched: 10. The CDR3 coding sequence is TGTGCCAGCAGAGAGCGGGAGGTCCTTCGGGAGCAGTTCTTC. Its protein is CASREREVLREQFF.

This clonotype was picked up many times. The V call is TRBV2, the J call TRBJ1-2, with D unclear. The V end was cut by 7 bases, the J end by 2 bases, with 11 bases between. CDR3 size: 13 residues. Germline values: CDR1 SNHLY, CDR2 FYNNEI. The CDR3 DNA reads TGTGCCAGCACTGGAGCCTGGAACTATGGCTACACCTTC. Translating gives CASTGAWNYGYTF.

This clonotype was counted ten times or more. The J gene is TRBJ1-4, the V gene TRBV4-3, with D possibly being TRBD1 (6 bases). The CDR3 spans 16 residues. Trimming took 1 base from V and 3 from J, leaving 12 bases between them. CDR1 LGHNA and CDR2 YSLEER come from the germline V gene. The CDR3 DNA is TGCGCCAGCAGCCAAGGACGGACAGTCCCTAATGAAAAACTGTTTTTT. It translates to CASSQGRTVPNEKLFF.

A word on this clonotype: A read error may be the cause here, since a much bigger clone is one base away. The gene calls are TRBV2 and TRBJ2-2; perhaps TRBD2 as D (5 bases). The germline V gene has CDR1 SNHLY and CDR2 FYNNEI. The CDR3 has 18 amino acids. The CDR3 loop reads CASSDPGTRFANNGELFF. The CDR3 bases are TGTGCCAGCAGTGACCCGGGAACTCGATTTGCCAACAACGGGGAGCTGTTTTTT.

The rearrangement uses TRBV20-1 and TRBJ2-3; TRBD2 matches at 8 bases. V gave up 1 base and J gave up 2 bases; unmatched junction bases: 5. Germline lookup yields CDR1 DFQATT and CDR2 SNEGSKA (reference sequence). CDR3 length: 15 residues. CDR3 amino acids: CSARVAGRNTDTQYF. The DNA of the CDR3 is TGCAGTGCTAGAGTAGCGGGGAGGAACACAGATACGCAGTATTTT.

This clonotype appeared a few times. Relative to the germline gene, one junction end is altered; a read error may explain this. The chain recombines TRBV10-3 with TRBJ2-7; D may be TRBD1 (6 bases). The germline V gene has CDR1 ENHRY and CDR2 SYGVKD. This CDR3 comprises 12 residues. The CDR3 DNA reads TGTGCCATCAGAGGACAGTCCTACGGGCAGTACTTC. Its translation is CAIRGQSYGQYF.

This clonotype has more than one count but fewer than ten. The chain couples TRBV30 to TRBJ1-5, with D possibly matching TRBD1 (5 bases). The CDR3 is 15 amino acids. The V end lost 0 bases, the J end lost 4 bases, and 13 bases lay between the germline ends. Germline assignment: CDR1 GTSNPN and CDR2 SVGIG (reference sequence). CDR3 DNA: TGTGCCTGGAGTGTACGAGACGGGGGGAATCAGCCCCAGCATTTT. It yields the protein CAWSVRDGGNQPQHF. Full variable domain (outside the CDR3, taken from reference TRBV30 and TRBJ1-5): SQTIHQWPATLVQPVGSPLSLECTVEGTSNPNLYWYRQAAGRGLQLLFYSVGIGQISSEVPQNLSASRPQDRQFILSSKKLLLSDSGFYLCAWSVRDGGNQPQHFGDGTRLSIL.

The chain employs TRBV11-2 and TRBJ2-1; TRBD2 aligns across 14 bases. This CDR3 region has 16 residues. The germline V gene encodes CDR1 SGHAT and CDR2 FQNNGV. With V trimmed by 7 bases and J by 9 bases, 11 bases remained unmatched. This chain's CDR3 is CASTPRLGLAGGEQFF. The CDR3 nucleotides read TGTGCCAGCACCCCTCGGCTTGGACTAGCGGGAGGTGAGCAGTTCTTC.